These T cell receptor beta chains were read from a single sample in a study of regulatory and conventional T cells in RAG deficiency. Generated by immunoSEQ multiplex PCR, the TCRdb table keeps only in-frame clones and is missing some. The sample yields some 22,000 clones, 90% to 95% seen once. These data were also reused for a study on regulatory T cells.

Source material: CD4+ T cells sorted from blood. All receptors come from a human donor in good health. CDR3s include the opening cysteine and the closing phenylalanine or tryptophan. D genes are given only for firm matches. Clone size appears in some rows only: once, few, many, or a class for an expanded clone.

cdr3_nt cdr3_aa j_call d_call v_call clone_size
TGCGCCAGCAGTGCCAGGCGGGTCTGGGATTGGGAGACCCAGTACTTC CASSARRVWDWETQYF TRBJ2-5 NA TRBV10-2 once
TGTGCCAGCAGACGCGACACCCCTAGCACAGATACGCAGTATTTT CASRRDTPSTDTQYF TRBJ2-3 NA TRBV6-6 NA
TGCGCCAGCAGGCTAGCGGGGGGGACCGGGGAGCTGTTTTTT CASRLAGGTGELFF TRBJ2-2 TRBD2 TRBV10-2 NA
TGTGCCAGCGAGGGGACTAGCGAGGATGAGCAGTACTTC CASEGTSEDEQYF TRBJ2-7 TRBD2 TRBV2 NA
TGTGCCAGCAGTATCTCCGGGCGGAAAGAGACCCAGTACTTC CASSISGRKETQYF TRBJ2-5 NA TRBV28 once
TGCGCCAGCAGCCAAGGGCTCTCCGATGGCTACACCTTC CASSQGLSDGYTF TRBJ1-2 NA TRBV4-1 NA
TGCGCCAGCAGTTGGGACAGGCGCTCCTACGAGCAGTACTTC CASSWDRRSYEQYF TRBJ2-7 TRBD1 TRBV5-1 NA
TGCGCCAGCAGCCAAGGACGTCTAGCGGGGGGGAACAATGAGCAGTTCTTC CASSQGRLAGGNNEQFF TRBJ2-1 TRBD2 TRBV4-1 NA
TGTGCCAGCAGCCAGGGTGGACAGGGAGAGACCCAGTACTTC CASSQGGQGETQYF TRBJ2-5 TRBD1 TRBV4-2 NA
TGTGCCAGCAGAAGTACAGGGGCAGAGACCCAGTACTTC CASRSTGAETQYF TRBJ2-5 TRBD1 TRBV2 NA
TGTGCCAGCAGTTCGGGACAGGGGGTCGGCAATCAGCCCCAGCATTTT CASSSGQGVGNQPQHF TRBJ1-5 TRBD1 TRBV6-6 NA
TGCGCCAGCAGGGAAAATTGGGTAGGCTCCTACAATGAGCAGTTCTTC CASRENWVGSYNEQFF TRBJ2-1 NA TRBV10-2 once
TGTGCCAGTAGAACCATTCAGGGGGCGGATGAAAAACTGTTTTTT CASRTIQGADEKLFF TRBJ1-4 TRBD1 TRBV19 NA
TGTGCCATCAGTGATGGCCCTGAGTCACCCCTCCACTTT CAISDGPESPLHF TRBJ1-6 NA TRBV10-3 NA
TGTGCCAGCGGGAAAACGAAGACCGGCACAGATACGCAGTATTTT CASGKTKTGTDTQYF TRBJ2-3 NA TRBV2 NA
TGCAGTGCAGGGGCCACTGAAGCTTTCTTT CSAGATEAFF TRBJ1-1 NA TRBV20-1 NA
TGTGCCAGCGCCCGTGAAACGAACACTGAAGCTTTCTTT CASARETNTEAFF TRBJ1-1 NA TRBV2 NA
TGCGCCAGCAGCCTGACTAGCGGGAGAGGCACAGATACGCAGTATTTT CASSLTSGRGTDTQYF TRBJ2-3 TRBD2 TRBV5-1 NA
TGTGCCAGCAGCCCGGGACTCCCAGCCTACGAGCAGTACTTC CASSPGLPAYEQYF TRBJ2-7 NA TRBV7-9 NA
TGCGCCAGCAGTGATCGCAGGGACTCACCCCTCCACTTT CASSDRRDSPLHF TRBJ1-6 NA TRBV10-2 NA
TGTGCCAGCGACCTAGCGGGGGGACCGTGGTTCTTC CASDLAGGPWFF TRBJ2-1 TRBD2 TRBV7-9 NA
TGTGCCAGCAGCCATATGGGCTACAATGAGCAGTTCTTC CASSHMGYNEQFF TRBJ2-1 NA TRBV2 NA
TGTGCCAGCACCGCTGAGGCCGGGGAGCTGTTTTTT CASTAEAGELFF TRBJ2-2 NA TRBV6-1 once
TGTGCCAGCAGCTCGGGACCGGGAGCCTACGAGCAGTACTTC CASSSGPGAYEQYF TRBJ2-7 NA TRBV7-8 once
TGTGCCAGCAGCGGCAATAGCAATCAGCCCCAGCATTTT CASSGNSNQPQHF TRBJ1-5 NA TRBV7-8 NA
TGTGCCAGCAGTTTCACTAGTTCCTACGAGCAGTACTTC CASSFTSSYEQYF TRBJ2-7 NA TRBV28 NA
TGTGCCAGCAGCCCGAACACCGGGGAGCTGTTTTTT CASSPNTGELFF TRBJ2-2 NA TRBV7-9 NA
TGTGCCTGCTCAGGGGAAACCTATGGCTACACCTTC CACSGETYGYTF TRBJ1-2 NA TRBV30 few
TGTGCCAGCAGCCAAGCACCGGGACTAGCGGGGGGAGGAGAGCAGTTCTTC CASSQAPGLAGGGEQFF TRBJ2-1 TRBD2 TRBV4-2 NA
TGTGCCAGCAGCACCCACTCACAGGTCGGGAGTTATAATGAGCAGTTCTTC CASSTHSQVGSYNEQFF TRBJ2-1 NA TRBV7-9 NA
TGTGCCAGCAGCACGACACCGAACACTGAAGCTTTCTTT CASSTTPNTEAFF TRBJ1-1 NA TRBV5-5 NA
TGTGCCAGCAGCCCCCCCGGACAGAAAAATAGCAATCAGCCCCAGCATTTT CASSPPGQKNSNQPQHF TRBJ1-5 NA TRBV21-1 NA
TGTGCCAGCAGCTTGGGTCTAGCGGGAGGCGACGAGCAGTACTTC CASSLGLAGGDEQYF TRBJ2-7 TRBD2 TRBV5-4 NA
TGTGCCAGCAGTCCGGGACAACCTTCCGATACGCAGTATTTT CASSPGQPSDTQYF TRBJ2-3 NA TRBV6-4 NA
TGTGCCAGCAGCTTAGGGCCGGGACAGGAAGCTTTCTTT CASSLGPGQEAFF TRBJ1-1 TRBD1 TRBV11-3 NA
TGTGCCAGCAGCTCAGATCGCGGACCGCAGTACTTC CASSSDRGPQYF TRBJ2-7 NA TRBV7-9 NA
TGCGCCAGCAGTGAGTCGGGTAGCGGGGGCCAAGAGACCCAGTACTTC CASSESGSGGQETQYF TRBJ2-5 TRBD2 TRBV10-1 NA
TGTGCCAGCAGTCCCACAGGGGGCGGAGAAAAACTGTTTTTT CASSPTGGGEKLFF TRBJ1-4 TRBD1 TRBV6-5 NA
TGTGCCAGCAGCTTAGATTGGGGCGGGGAGAACACTGAAGCTTTCTTT CASSLDWGGENTEAFF TRBJ1-1 NA TRBV11-3 once
TGCGCCAGCAGCCCACAGTGGGTTGGGCCTGCAACTAATGAAAAACTGTTTTTT CASSPQWVGPATNEKLFF TRBJ1-4 NA TRBV5-1 NA
TGTGCCAGTAGCTCACAGGGGGCTACGAGCAATCAGCCCCAGCATTTT CASSSQGATSNQPQHF TRBJ1-5 TRBD1 TRBV19 NA
TGTGCCAGCCGGAGGGACAGCTCCTACGAGCAGTACTTC CASRRDSSYEQYF TRBJ2-7 NA TRBV18 NA
TGTGCCAGCACTCCCGACAGGACCTTCTCTGGAAACACCATATATTTT CASTPDRTFSGNTIYF TRBJ1-3 NA TRBV28 NA
TGTGCCAGCAGTCCCCCCGGGACGGGTACCTACGAGCAGTACTTC CASSPPGTGTYEQYF TRBJ2-7 NA TRBV7-9 NA
TGTGCCAGCAGCTTAGGAAGGGGTCACCGCACAGATACGCAGTATTTT CASSLGRGHRTDTQYF TRBJ2-3 NA TRBV7-2 NA
TGTGCCAGCAGCTTAGCAGGGCCCCCATTTAGGCTGTTCTTC CASSLAGPPFRLFF TRBJ2-1 NA TRBV7-8 NA
TGTGCCAGCTCACGGGACAGCAGGCCCTACGAGCAGTACTTC CASSRDSRPYEQYF TRBJ2-7 TRBD1 TRBV18 few
TGTGCCAGCAGTGTCTCAGGGGGATTGTCTGGGGCCAACGTCCTGACTTTC CASSVSGGLSGANVLTF TRBJ2-6 TRBD1 TRBV2 NA